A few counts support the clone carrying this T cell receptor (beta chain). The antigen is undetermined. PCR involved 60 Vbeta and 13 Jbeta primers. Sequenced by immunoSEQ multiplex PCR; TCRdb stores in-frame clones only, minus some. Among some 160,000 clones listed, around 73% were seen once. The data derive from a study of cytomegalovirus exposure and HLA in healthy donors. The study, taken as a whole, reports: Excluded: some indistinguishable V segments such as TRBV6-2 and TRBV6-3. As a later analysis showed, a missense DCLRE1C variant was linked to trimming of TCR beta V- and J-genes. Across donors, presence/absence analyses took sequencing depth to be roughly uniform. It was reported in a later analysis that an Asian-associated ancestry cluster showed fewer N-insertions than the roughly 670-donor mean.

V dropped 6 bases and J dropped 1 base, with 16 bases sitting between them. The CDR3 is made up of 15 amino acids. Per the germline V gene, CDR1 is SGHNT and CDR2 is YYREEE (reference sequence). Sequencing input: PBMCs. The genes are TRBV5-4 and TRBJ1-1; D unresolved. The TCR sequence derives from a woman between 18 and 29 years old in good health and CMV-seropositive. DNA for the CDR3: TGTGCCAGCAAGAGGTCTAGCGCGGGGAACACTGAAGCTTTCTTT. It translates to CASKRSSAGNTEAFF.